A single T cell receptor beta chain is shown here with its context. These data belong to a study of blood T cell repertoires in COVID-19. At the level of the study: In each case, the material was cDNA or gDNA derived from T cells, B-cell-depleted T cells, or PBMCs.

The CDR3 spans 12 residues. Trimming cost V 5 bases and J 8 bases; bases outside gene matches: 5. Germline CDR1 and CDR2: MDHEN and SYDVKM. The authors' processing: For nucleated cells, counts were estimated from reference gene primer amplification. Assay used: immunoSEQ multiplex PCR; TCRdb lists only in-frame clones, some missing. The V and J calls and clone size were taken over from that table, and D and trimming were inferred from the DNA. Found here are a few hundred thousand clones, roughly 84% of them singletons; the top ten hold roughly 1.4%. The sample consisted of peripheral blood. This chain connects TRBV28 to TRBJ1-2, with 7 bases lining up with TRBD1. This TCR was recovered from a woman aged 40 to 50 who had recovered from COVID-19. CDR3 sequence: CASSQGGGGYTF. In DNA, the CDR3 is TGTGCCAGCAGTCAAGGGGGCGGCGGCTACACCTTC.